These 17 T cell receptor beta chains came from one sample sequenced in a study of CD8+ T cells in alopecia areata. It was cDNA, reverse transcribed from extracted RNA, that served as the sequencing template. Assay: immunoSEQ multiplex PCR; the TCRdb copy retains only in-frame clones and omits some. The table has 200,000 to 250,000 clones, roughly 57% seen once. Sequencing was performed on CD4+ T cells sorted from blood, taken at week 0. Receptors originate from a human donor with alopecia areata.

This clone was seen just once. The chain recombines TRBV9 with TRBJ2-3, with TRBD2 matching 10 bases. The V and J ends lost 0 bases and 4 bases, in that order; junction bases with no gene match: 5. Germline V gene sequence: CDR1 SGDLS, CDR2 YYNGEE. This CDR3 is 16 amino acids long. The CDR3 sequence: CASSVGLGTSADTQYF. The CDR3 bases are TGTGCCAGCAGCGTAGGCTTAGGGACTAGCGCAGATACGCAGTATTTT.

The chain combines TRBV12-5 with TRBJ2-1; D not resolved. The germline V gene encodes CDR1 LGHNT and CDR2 FRNRAP. The CDR3 contains 13 residues. V lost 4 bases, J lost 9 bases, and 13 bases lay in between. As DNA, the CDR3 is TGTGCTAGTGGTTCCTCCAACTTGGGTGAGCAGTTCTTC. Translation: CASGSSNLGEQFF.

This clone was seen more than once but under ten times. This chain links TRBV7-2 with TRBJ2-7; D unresolved. Trimming pared 1 base from V and 2 bases from J, leaving 6 bases between. The CDR3 consists of 13 residues. Germline values: CDR1 SGHTA, CDR2 FQGNSA. CDR3: CASSLGVAYEQYF. The CDR3 DNA sequence: TGTGCCAGCAGCTTAGGCGTCGCCTACGAGCAGTACTTC. Filled out from reference TRBV7-2 and TRBJ2-7, the complete variable domain reads GAGVSQSPSNKVTEKGKDVELRCDPISGHTALYWYRQSLGQGLEFLIYFQGNSAPDKSGLPSDRFSAERTGGSVSTLTIQRTQQEDSAVYLCASSLGVAYEQYFGPGTRLTVT.

The gene calls are TRBV10-3 and TRBJ1-6, with TRBD1 identical over 10 bases. This CDR3 spans 15 amino acids. Per germline, CDR1 ENHRY and CDR2 SYGVKD. The ends lost 6 bases at V and 8 bases at J; junction bases unmatched: 7. In nucleotides, the CDR3 is TGTGCCATCAGCGCCACCGGGACAGGGGATTCACCCCTCCACTTT. As protein: CAISATGTGDSPLHF.

This clone occurred a few times. The chain employs TRBV5-8 and TRBJ2-7; TRBD1 agrees at 9 bases. The V gene end was trimmed by 6 bases and the J gene end by 3 bases; junction bases not matched to a gene: 10. The germline gives CDR1 SGHTS, CDR2 YDEGEE. This CDR3 contains 15 residues. CDR3 sequence (DNA): TGTGCCAGCACCCGTCGACAGGGGGTCATCTACGAGCAGTACTTC. Protein sequence: CASTRRQGVIYEQYF.

The chain carries TRBV7-7 and TRBJ2-7; the D gene is possibly TRBD1 (5 bases). Trimming removed 1 base at V and 3 bases at J, with 10 bases between. CDR3 length equals 14 residues. Germline CDR1 is SSHAT and CDR2 is FNYEAQ (reference sequence). CDR3 nucleotides: TGTGCCAGCAGCTTAGATTGGACAAGCTACGAGCAGTACTTC. Translated: CASSLDWTSYEQYF.

The chain recombines TRBV9 with TRBJ2-1; D may correspond to TRBD1 or TRBD2 (5 bases each). CDR1 and CDR2 (germline): SGDLS, YYNGEE. This CDR3 spans 18 amino acids. V gave up 2 bases and J gave up 8 bases, with 26 bases separating them. The DNA for the CDR3 is TGTGCCAGCAGCGTGGGGGTTGGTCAGCTTGGTATCGACGATGAGCAGTTCTTC. Protein: CASSVGVGQLGIDDEQFF.

V gene TRBV30 combines with J gene TRBJ2-1; D remains ambiguous. This CDR3 spans 12 amino acids. The V gene lost 3 bases and the J gene lost 9 bases, with 12 bases spanning the gap. CDR1 and CDR2 from the germline V gene are GTSNPN and SVGIG (reference sequence). In nucleotides, the CDR3 is TGTGCCTGGAGGGACCGCCGTGGTGAGCAGTTCTTC. Translating it yields CAWRDRRGEQFF.

The table lists this clone with a few counts. The V call is TRBV6-1, the J call TRBJ1-5; 8 positions agree with TRBD1. Per germline, CDR1 MNHNS and CDR2 SASEGT. With 2 bases clipped from V and 4 bases from J, the junction kept 4 bases outside the gene matches. The CDR3 spans 15 residues. The CDR3 loop reads CASSEQQGGNQPQHF. CDR3 in DNA: TGTGCCAGCAGTGAACAACAGGGGGGGAATCAGCCCCAGCATTTT.

This clone has ten or more counts. The chain uses TRBV4-1 and TRBJ1-5, with a possible D match to TRBD1 (5 bases). Trimming cost V 0 bases and J 5 bases, with 5 bases left between them. This CDR3 has 13 residues. Germline V gene lookup returns CDR1 MGHRA and CDR2 YSYEKL. DNA for the CDR3: TGCGCCAGCAGCCAAGACAGGGATCAGCCCCAGCATTTT. This codes for CASSQDRDQPQHF.

J is TRBJ2-1 and V is TRBV5-4; 7 bases match TRBD2. The CDR3 consists of 14 residues. V was pared by 4 bases and J by 9 bases, with 10 bases of the junction left unmatched. Germline lookup yields CDR1 SGHNT and CDR2 YYREEE (reference sequence). The CDR3 coding sequence is TGTGCCAGCAGCCCCAGCGGGGTGCAGGGTGAGCAGTTCTTC. Translation: CASSPSGVQGEQFF.

The chain has TRBV29-1 and TRBJ1-2; unclear D gene. Trimming shortened V by 7 bases and J by 0 bases, and 12 bases separated the two germline ends. Germline values: CDR1 SQVTM, CDR2 ANQGSEA. This CDR3 has 13 amino acids. In DNA, the CDR3 is TGCAGCGCTAGACTGGAGACTAACTATGGCTACACCTTC. It translates to CSARLETNYGYTF.

This clone was seen only a few times. This may stem from a read error, because a much larger clone lies one nucleotide away. The same CDR3 can be traced to other DNA sequences in this sample. CDR3 protein: CASSLSDTQYF. The CDR3 region has the DNA TGTGCCAGCAGCTTGTCAGATACGCAGTATTTT. The J gene is TRBJ2-3, the V gene TRBV5-6; D remains unclear. The CDR3 contains 11 residues. Germline assignment: CDR1 SGHDT and CDR2 YYEEEE. V gave up 1 base and J gave up 4 bases, with 1 base separating them.

The chain has TRBV18 and TRBJ2-3; D gene uncertain. CDR3 length equals 15 residues. V dropped 5 bases and J dropped 0 bases, with 12 bases sitting between them. Germline V gene lookup returns CDR1 KGHSH and CDR2 LQKENI. CDR3 coding DNA: TGTGCCAGCTCATCGCGACAACCCAGCACAGATACGCAGTATTTT. As protein: CASSSRQPSTDTQYF. The whole variable domain, filled in from reference TRBV18 and TRBJ2-3, reads NAGVMQNPRHLVRRRGQEARLRCSPMKGHSHVYWYRQLPEEGLKFMVYLQKENIIDESGMPKERFSAEFPKEGPSILRIQQVVRGDSAAYFCASSSRQPSTDTQYFGPGTRLTVL.

This chain's CDR3 is CASSLGSEEVPGYTF. The CDR3 DNA is TGCGCCAGCAGCCTTGGTTCCGAAGAGGTTCCTGGCTACACCTTC. The V call is TRBV5-1, the J call TRBJ1-2; D ambiguous. The CDR3 extends over 15 amino acids. Germline CDR1 SGHRS, CDR2 YFSETQ. Trimming shortened V by 4 bases and J by 7 bases, and 20 bases separated the two germline ends. Supplemented by reference TRBV5-1 and TRBJ1-2, the full variable domain reads KAGVTQTPRYLIKTRGQQVTLSCSPISGHRSVSWYQQTPGQGLQFLFEYFSETQRNKGNFPGRFSGRQFSNSRSEMNVSTLELGDSALYLCASSLGSEEVPGYTFGSGTRLTVV.

This clone was found a few times. The CDR3 region is CASSIQRTGNQPQHF. CDR3 coding DNA: TGTGCCAGTAGTATACAACGGACAGGCAATCAGCCCCAGCATTTT. The chain couples TRBV19 to TRBJ1-5; tentatively, D is TRBD1 (6 bases). CDR1 LNHDA and CDR2 SQIVND come from the germline V gene (reference sequence). Between the trimmed V and J ends, which lost 2 bases and 2 bases, there was a span of 10 bases. This CDR3 is built from 15 residues.

The chain recombines TRBV27 with TRBJ2-6; possibly TRBD2 for D (6 bases). The V and J ends lost 4 bases and 3 bases respectively, with 7 bases between them. From germline, CDR1 is MNHEY and CDR2 SMNVEV (reference sequence). The length of the CDR3 is 14 residues. Written as DNA, the CDR3 is TGTGCCAGCAGTTGGGGGGTTGGGGCCAACGTCCTGACTTTC. Protein sequence: CASSWGVGANVLTF.